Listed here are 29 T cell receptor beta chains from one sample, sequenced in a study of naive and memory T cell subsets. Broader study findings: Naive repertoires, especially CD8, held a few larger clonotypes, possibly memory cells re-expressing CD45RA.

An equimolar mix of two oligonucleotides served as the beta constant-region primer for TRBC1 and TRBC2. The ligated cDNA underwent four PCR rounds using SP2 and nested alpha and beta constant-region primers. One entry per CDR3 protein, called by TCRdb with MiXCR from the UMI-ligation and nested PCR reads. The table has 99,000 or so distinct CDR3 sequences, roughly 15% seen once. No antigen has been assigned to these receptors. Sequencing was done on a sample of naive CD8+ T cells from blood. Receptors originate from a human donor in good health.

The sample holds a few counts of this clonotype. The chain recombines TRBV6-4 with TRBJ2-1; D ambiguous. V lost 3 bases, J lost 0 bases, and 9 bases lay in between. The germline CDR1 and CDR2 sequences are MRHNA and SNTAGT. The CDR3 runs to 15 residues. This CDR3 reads CASSDTPSSYNEQFF. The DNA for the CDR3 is TGTGCCAGCAGTGATACCCCTAGCTCCTACAATGAGCAGTTCTTC.

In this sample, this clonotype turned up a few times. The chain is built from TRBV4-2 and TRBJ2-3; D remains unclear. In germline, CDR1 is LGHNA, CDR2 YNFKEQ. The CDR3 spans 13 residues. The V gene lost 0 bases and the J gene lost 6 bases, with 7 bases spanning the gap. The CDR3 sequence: CASSQDQTDTQYF. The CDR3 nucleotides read TGTGCCAGCAGCCAAGATCAGACCGATACGCAGTATTTT.

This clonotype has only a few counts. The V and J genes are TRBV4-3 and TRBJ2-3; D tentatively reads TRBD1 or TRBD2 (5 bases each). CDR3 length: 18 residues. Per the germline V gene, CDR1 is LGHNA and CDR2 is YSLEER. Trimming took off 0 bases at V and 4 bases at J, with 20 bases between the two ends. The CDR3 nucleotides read TGCGCCAGCAGCCAAGATCCCCGGGTAGGGACCCCCCCAGATACGCAGTATTTT. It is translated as CASSQDPRVGTPPDTQYF.

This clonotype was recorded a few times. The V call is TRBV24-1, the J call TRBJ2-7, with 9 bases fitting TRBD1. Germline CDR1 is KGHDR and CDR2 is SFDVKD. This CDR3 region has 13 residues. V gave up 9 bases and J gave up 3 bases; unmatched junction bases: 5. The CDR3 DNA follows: TGTGCCACCTCGACAGGGGGAGGCTACGAGCAGTACTTC. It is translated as CATSTGGGYEQYF.

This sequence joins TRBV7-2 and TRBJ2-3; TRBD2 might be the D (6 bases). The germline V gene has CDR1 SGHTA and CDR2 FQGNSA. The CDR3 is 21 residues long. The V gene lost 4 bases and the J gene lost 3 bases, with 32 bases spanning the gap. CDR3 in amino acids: CASSYPGFTRTTLRGTDTQYF. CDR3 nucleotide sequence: TGTGCCAGCAGCTATCCTGGCTTTACAAGGACTACCTTGCGAGGGACAGATACGCAGTATTTT.

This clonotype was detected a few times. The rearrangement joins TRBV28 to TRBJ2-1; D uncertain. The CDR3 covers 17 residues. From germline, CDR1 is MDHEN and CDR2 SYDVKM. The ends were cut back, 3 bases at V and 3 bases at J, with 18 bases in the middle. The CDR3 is CASSFLGPALNYNEQFF. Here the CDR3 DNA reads TGTGCCAGCAGTTTTTTAGGACCAGCCCTCAACTACAATGAGCAGTTCTTC.

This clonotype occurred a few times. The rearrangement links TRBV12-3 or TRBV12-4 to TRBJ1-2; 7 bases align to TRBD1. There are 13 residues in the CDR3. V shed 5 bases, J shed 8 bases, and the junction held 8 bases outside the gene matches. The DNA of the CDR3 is TGTGCCAGCAGTCACACCACAGGGGCCGGCTACACCTTC. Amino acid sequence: CASSHTTGAGYTF.

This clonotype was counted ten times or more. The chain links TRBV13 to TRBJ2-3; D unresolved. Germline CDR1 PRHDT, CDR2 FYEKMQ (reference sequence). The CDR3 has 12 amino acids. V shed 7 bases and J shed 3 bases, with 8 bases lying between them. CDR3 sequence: CASKMTTDTQYF. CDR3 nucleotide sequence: TGTGCCAGCAAAATGACAACAGATACGCAGTATTTT.

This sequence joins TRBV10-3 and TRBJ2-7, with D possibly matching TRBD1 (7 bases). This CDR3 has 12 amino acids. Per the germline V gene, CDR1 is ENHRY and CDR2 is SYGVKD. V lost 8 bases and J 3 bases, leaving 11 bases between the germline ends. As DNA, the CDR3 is TGTGCCATCCAGGGGGGTGACTACGAGCAGTACTTC. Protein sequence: CAIQGGDYEQYF.

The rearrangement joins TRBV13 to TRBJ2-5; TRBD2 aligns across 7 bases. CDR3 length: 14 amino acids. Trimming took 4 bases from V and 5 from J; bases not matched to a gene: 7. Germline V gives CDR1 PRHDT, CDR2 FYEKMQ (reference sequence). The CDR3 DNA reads TGTGCCAGCAGCTCACGGACTAGATCGGAGACCCAGTACTTC. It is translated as CASSSRTRSETQYF.

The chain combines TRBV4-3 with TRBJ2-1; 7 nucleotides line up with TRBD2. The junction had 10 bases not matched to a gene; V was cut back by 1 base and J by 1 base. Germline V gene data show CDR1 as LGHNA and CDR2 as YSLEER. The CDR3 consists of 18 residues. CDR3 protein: CASSQVSGGGPSYNEQFF. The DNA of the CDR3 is TGCGCCAGCAGCCAAGTCTCTGGCGGGGGACCTTCCTACAATGAGCAGTTCTTC.

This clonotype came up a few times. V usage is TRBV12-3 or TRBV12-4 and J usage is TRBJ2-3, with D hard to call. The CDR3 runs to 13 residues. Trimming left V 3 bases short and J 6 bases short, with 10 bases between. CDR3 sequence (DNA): TGTGCCAGCAGTTTTCAGGCGGCGGATACGCAGTATTTT. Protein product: CASSFQAADTQYF.

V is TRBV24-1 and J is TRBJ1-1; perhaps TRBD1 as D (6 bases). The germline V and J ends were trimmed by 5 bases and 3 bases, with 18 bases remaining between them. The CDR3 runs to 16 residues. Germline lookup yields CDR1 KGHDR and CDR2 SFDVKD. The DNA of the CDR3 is TGTGCCACCAGTGCCGGGGGCCCCGGGGTGGACACTGAAGCTTTCTTT. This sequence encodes CATSAGGPGVDTEAFF.

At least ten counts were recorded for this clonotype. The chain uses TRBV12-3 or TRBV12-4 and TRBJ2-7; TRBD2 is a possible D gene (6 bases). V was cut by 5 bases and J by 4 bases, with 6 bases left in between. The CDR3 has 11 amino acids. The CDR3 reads CASSSGYEQYF. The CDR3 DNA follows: TGTGCCAGCAGTAGCGGGTACGAGCAGTACTTC.

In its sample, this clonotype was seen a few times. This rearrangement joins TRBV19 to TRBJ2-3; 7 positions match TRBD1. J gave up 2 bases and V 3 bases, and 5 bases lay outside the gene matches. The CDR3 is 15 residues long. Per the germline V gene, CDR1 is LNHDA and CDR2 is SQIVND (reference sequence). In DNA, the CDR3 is TGTGCCAGTAGTATTAGGGGACAGATCACAGATACGCAGTATTTT. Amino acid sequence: CASSIRGQITDTQYF.

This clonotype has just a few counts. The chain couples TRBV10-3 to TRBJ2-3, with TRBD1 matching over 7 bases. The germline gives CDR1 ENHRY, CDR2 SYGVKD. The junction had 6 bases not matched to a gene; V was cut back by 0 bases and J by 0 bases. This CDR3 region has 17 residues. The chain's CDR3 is CAISESTTGKSTDTQYF. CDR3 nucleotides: TGTGCCATCAGTGAGTCGACGACAGGGAAAAGCACAGATACGCAGTATTTT.

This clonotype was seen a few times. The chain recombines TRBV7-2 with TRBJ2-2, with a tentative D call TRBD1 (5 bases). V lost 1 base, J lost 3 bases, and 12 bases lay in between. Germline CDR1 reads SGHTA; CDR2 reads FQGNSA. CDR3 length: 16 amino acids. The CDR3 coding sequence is TGTGCCAGCAGCTTAGAGCCAGGGTGGGACACCGGGGAGCTGTTTTTT. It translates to CASSLEPGWDTGELFF.

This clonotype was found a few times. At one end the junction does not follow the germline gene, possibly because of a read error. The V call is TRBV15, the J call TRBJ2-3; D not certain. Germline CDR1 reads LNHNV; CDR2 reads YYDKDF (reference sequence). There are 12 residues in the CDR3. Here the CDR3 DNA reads TGTGCCACGAAAAAAGGCACTGATACGCAGTATTTT. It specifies CATKKGTDTQYF. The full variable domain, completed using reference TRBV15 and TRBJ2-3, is DAMVIQNPRYQVTQFGKPVTLSCSQTLNHNVMYWYQQKSSQAPKLLFHYYDKDFNNEADTPDNFQSRRPNTSFCFLDIRSPGLGDTAMYLCATKKGTDTQYFGPGTRLTVL.

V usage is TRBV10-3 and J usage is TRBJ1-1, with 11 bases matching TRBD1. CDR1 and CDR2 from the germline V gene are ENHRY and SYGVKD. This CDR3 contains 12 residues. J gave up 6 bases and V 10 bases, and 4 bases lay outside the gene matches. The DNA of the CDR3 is TGTGCCAGCGGACAGGGGGCCGCTGAAGCTTTCTTT. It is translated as CASGQGAAEAFF.

The CDR3, as DNA: TGTGCCAGCAGCGAATCCTGGGGGACTCGCTCCTACAATGAGCAGTTCTTC. Protein product: CASSESWGTRSYNEQFF. This rearrangement joins TRBV7-6 to TRBJ2-1, with a possible D match to TRBD2 (6 bases). The V gene's germline CDR1 is SGHVS and CDR2 FNYEAQ. V lost 5 bases, J lost 0 bases, and 17 bases lay in between. CDR3 size: 17 residues.

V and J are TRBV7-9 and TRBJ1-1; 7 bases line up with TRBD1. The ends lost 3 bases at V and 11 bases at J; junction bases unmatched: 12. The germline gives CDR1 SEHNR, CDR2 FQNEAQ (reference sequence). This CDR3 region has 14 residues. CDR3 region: CASSFIKGASSAFF. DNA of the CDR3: TGTGCCAGCAGCTTTATAAAGGGGGCTTCGAGTGCTTTCTTT. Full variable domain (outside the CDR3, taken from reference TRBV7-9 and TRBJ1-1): DTGVSQNPRHKITKRGQNVTFRCDPISEHNRLYWYRQTLGQGPEFLTYFQNEAQLEKSRLLSDRFSAERPKGSFSTLEIQRTEQGDSAMYLCASSFIKGASSAFFGQGTRLTVV.

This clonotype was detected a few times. DNA for the CDR3: TGTGCCAGTAGTGGACAGGCCCCCGTCTCCTACGAGCAGTACTTC. As protein: CASSGQAPVSYEQYF. The rearrangement links TRBV19 to TRBJ2-7; TRBD1 agrees at 7 bases. The CDR3 loop spans 15 amino acids. The trim removed 5 bases at V and 0 bases at J, leaving 7 bases unmatched. Germline CDR1 and CDR2: LNHDA and SQIVND (reference sequence).

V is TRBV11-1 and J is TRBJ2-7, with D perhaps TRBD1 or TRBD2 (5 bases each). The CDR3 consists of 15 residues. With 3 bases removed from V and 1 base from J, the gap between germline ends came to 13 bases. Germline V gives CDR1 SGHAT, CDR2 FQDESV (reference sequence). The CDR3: CASSFRDGPSYEQYF. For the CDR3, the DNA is TGTGCCAGCAGCTTTCGGGACGGCCCTTCCTACGAGCAGTACTTC.

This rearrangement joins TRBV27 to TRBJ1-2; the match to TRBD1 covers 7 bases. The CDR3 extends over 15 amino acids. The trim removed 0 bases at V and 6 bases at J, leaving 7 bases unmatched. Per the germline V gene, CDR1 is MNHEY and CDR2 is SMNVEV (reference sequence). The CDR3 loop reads CASSLSRQGANGYTF. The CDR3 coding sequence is TGTGCCAGCAGTTTATCGCGACAGGGTGCGAATGGCTACACCTTC.

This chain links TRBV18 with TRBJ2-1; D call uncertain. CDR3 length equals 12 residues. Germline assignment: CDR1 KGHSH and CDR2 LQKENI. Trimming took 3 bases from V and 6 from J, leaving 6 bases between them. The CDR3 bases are TGTGCCAGCTCACCCTCCCTCAATGAGCAGTTCTTC. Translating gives CASSPSLNEQFF.

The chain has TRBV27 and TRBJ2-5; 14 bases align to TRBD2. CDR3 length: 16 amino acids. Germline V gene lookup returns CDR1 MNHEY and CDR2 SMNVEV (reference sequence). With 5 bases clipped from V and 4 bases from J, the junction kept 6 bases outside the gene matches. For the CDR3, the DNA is TGTGCCAGCAGTGTAGGACTAGCGGGGGGCAGAGAGACCCAGTACTTC. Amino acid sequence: CASSVGLAGGRETQYF.

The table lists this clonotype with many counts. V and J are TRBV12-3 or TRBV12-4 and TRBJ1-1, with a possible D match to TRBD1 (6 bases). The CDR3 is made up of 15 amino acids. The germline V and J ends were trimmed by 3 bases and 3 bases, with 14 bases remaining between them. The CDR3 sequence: CASSLAGEADTEAFF. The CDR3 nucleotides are TGTGCCAGCAGTTTGGCAGGGGAGGCGGACACTGAAGCTTTCTTT.

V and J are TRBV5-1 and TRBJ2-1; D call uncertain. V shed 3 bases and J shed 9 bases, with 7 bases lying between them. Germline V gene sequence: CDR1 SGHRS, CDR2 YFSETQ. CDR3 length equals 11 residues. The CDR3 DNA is TGCGCCAGCAGCTCCACGGGTGAGCAGTTCTTC. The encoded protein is CASSSTGEQFF. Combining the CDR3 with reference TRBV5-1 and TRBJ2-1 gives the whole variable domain KAGVTQTPRYLIKTRGQQVTLSCSPISGHRSVSWYQQTPGQGLQFLFEYFSETQRNKGNFPGRFSGRQFSNSRSEMNVSTLELGDSALYLCASSSTGEQFFGPGTRLTVL.

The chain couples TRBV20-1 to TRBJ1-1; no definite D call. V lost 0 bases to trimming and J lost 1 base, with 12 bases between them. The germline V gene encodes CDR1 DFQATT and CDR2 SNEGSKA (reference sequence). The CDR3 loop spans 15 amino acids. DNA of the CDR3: TGCAGTGCTAGAGATCAGGCGGTGGGGAACACTGAAGCTTTCTTT. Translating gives CSARDQAVGNTEAFF.